This T cell receptor (beta chain) derives from a study of blood T cell repertoires in COVID-19. Germline CDR1 WNHNN, CDR2 SYGVQD (reference sequence). V shed 4 bases and J 2 bases; nucleotides not matched to a gene: 5. The CDR3 spans 15 residues. Profiled with immunoSEQ multiplex PCR; TCRdb holds only in-frame clones, not every one. The repertoire holds over 85,000 clones, with around nine tenths as singletons. The source of this sequence is a man between 50 and 59 years old with active or convalescent COVID-19. Material for sequencing was peripheral blood. The J gene is TRBJ1-3, the V gene TRBV10-1; TRBD1 matches at 7 bases. CDR3 amino acids: CASSGGQAPGNTIYF. The CDR3 DNA is TGCGCCAGCAGTGGCGGACAGGCGCCTGGAAACACCATATATTTT.